This TCR beta chain came from a study of shared clonotypes between healthy human individuals. Study-level background: Each donor's CD4 naive and CD4 memory cells filled three plates apiece, CD8 naive two, and CD8 memory one.

The CDR3 is made up of 13 amino acids. V was clipped by 6 bases and J by 6 bases, with 14 bases between them. CDR1 and CDR2 from the germline V gene are WNHNN and SYGVQD (reference sequence). This clone was recorded a few times. The antigen remains unidentified. TCRdb keeps only in-frame clones here, not all; method: immunoSEQ multiplex PCR. The sample contains 850,000 to 1,200,000 clones, around four fifths of which appear only once. Study-wide points: Among donors, the sharing of clonotypes was expected to be influenced by sequencing depth.

Sequencing used memory CD4+ T cells sorted from blood. The subset here: CD45RA-negative fraction. The rearrangement links TRBV10-1 to TRBJ1-1; the D gene is possibly TRBD1 (5 bases). The source is a man aged 18 to 29 in good health. The CDR3 region is CASRGTTGSEAFF. The CDR3, as DNA: TGCGCCAGCAGAGGGACTACGGGGTCTGAAGCTTTCTTT.